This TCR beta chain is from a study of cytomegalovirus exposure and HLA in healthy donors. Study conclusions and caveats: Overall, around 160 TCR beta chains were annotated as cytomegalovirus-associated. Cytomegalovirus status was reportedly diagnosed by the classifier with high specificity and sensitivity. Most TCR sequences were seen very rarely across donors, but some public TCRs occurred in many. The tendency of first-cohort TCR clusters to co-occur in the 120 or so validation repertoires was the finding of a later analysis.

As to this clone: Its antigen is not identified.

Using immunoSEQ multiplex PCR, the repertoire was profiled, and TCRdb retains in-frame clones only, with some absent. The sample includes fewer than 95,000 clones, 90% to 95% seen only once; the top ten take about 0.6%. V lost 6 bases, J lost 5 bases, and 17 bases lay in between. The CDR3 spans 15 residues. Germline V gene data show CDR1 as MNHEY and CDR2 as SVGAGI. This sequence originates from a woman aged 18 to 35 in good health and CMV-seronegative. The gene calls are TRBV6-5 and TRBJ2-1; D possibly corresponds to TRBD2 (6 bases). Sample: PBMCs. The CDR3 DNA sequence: TGTGCCAGCAGGGCGTTAGGCGGGGTAAACAATGAGCAGTTCTTC. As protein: CASRALGGVNNEQFF.